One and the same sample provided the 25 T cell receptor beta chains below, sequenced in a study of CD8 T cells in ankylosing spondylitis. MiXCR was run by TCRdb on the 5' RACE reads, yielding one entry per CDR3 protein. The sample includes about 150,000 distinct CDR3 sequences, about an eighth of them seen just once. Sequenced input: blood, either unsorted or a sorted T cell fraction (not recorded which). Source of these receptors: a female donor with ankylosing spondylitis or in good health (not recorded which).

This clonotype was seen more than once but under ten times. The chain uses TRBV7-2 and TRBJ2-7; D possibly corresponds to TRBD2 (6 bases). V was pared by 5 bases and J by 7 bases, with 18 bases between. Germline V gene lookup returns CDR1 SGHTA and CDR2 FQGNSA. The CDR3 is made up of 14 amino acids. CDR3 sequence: CASSPRGGAREQYF. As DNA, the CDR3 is TGTGCCAGCAGCCCTCGAGGCGGGGCCAGGGAGCAGTACTTC.

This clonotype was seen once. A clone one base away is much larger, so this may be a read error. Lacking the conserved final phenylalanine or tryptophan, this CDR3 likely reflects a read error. CDR3 in amino acids: CASSLVHPYDEAFI. In DNA, the CDR3 is TGTGCCAGCAGTTTAGTACACCCGTACGATGAAGCTTTCATT. The J gene is TRBJ1-1, the V gene TRBV12-3 or TRBV12-4; D is unresolved. The CDR3 is 14 residues long. The V gene lost 1 base and the J gene lost 7 bases, with 13 bases spanning the gap.

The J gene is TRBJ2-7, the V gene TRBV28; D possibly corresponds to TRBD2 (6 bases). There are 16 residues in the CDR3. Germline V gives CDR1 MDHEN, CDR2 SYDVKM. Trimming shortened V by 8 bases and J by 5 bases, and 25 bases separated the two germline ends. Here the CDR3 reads CASRSMARGLRDEQYF. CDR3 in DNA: TGTGCCAGCCGATCAATGGCGCGGGGATTGAGGGACGAGCAGTACTTC.

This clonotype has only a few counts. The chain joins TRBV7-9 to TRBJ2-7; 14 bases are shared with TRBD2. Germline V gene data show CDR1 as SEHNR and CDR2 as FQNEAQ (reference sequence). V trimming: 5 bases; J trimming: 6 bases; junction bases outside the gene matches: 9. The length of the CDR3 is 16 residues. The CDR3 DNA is TGTGCCAGCAGCCCAATTGGGACTAGCGGGAGCTTCGAGCAGTACTTC. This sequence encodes CASSPIGTSGSFEQYF.

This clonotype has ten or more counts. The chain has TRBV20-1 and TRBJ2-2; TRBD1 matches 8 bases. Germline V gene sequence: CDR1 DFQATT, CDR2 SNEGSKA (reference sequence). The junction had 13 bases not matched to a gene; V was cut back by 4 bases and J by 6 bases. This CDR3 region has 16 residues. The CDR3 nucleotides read TGCAGTGCTAACGTAGTATCAGGGGGCGCCTCCGGGGAGCTGTTTTTT. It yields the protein CSANVVSGGASGELFF.

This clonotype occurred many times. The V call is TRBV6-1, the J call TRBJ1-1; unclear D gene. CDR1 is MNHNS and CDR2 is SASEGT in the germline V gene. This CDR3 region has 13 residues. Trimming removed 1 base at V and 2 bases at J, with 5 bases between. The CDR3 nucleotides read TGTGCCAGCAGTGAAGGGGTAAACACTGAAGCTTTCTTT. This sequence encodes CASSEGVNTEAFF.

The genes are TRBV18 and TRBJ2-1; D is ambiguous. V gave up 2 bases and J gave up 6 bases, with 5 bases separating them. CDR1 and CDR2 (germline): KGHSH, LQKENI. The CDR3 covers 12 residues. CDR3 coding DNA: TGTGCCAGCTCACCAGACCGCAATGAGCAGTTCTTC. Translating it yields CASSPDRNEQFF. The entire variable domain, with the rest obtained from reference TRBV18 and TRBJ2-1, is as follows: NAGVMQNPRHLVRRRGQEARLRCSPMKGHSHVYWYRQLPEEGLKFMVYLQKENIIDESGMPKERFSAEFPKEGPSILRIQQVVRGDSAAYFCASSPDRNEQFFGPGTRLTVL.

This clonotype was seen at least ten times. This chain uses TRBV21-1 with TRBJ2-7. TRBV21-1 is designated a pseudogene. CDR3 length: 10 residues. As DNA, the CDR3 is TGTGCCAGCAATCTCTACGAGCAGTACTTC. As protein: CASNLYEQYF.

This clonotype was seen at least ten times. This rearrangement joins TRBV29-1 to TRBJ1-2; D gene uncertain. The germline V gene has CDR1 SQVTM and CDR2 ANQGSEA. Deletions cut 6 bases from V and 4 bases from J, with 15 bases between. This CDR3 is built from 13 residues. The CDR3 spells CSVLSDPVYGYTF. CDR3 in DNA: TGCAGCGTGCTGTCGGATCCCGTCTATGGCTACACCTTC.

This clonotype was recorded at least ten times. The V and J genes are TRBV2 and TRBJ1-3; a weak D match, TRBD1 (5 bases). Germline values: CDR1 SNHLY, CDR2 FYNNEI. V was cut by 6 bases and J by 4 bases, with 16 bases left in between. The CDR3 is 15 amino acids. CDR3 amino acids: CASRKGFAQGNTIYF. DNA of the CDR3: TGTGCCAGCAGAAAGGGGTTCGCGCAGGGAAACACCATATATTTT.

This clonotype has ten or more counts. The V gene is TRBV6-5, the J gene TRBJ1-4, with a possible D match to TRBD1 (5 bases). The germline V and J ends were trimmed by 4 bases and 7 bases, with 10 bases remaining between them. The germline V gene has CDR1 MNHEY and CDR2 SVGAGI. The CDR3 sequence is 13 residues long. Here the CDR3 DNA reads TGTGCCAGCAGTTCGGATCAGGGTGAAAAACTGTTTTTT. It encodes CASSSDQGEKLFF.

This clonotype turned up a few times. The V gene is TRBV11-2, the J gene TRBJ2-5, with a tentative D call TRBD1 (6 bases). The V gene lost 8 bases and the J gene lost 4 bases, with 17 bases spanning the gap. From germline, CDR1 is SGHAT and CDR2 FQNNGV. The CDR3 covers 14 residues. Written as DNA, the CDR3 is TGTGCCAGCGGGGCGCGACAGGCGGGAGAGACCCAGTACTTC. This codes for CASGARQAGETQYF. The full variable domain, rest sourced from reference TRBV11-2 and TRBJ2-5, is EAGVAQSPRYKIIEKRQSVAFWCNPISGHATLYWYQQILGQGPKLLIQFQNNGVVDDSQLPKDRFSAERLKGVDSTLKIQPAKLEDSAVYLCASGARQAGETQYFGPGTRLLVL.

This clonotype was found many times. CDR3 protein: CASSTDFNTGELFF. CDR3 DNA: TGTGCCAGCTCAACAGACTTTAACACCGGGGAGCTGTTTTTT. This chain links TRBV18 with TRBJ2-2, with no clear D. Trimming stripped 5 bases from V and 2 bases from J, with 9 bases between. This CDR3 is 14 amino acids long. Germline V gene sequence: CDR1 KGHSH, CDR2 LQKENI.

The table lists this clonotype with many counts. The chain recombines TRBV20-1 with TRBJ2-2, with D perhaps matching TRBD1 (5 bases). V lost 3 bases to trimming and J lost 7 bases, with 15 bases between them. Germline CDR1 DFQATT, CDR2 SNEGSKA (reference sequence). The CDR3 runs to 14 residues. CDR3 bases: TGCAGTGCTAGGAGACAGTTAGATCACGGGGAGCTGTTTTTT. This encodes CSARRQLDHGELFF.

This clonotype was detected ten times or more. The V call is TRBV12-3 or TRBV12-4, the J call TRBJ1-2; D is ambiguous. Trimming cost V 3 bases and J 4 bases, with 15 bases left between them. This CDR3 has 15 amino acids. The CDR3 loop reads CASSFRSQLFYGYTF. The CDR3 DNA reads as TGTGCCAGCAGTTTTAGAAGTCAACTCTTCTATGGCTACACCTTC.

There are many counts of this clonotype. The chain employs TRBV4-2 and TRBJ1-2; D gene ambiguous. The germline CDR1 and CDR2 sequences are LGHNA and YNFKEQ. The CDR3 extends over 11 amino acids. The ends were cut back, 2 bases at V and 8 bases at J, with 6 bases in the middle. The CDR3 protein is CASSQHGGYTF. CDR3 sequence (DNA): TGTGCCAGCAGCCAACACGGGGGCTACACCTTC.

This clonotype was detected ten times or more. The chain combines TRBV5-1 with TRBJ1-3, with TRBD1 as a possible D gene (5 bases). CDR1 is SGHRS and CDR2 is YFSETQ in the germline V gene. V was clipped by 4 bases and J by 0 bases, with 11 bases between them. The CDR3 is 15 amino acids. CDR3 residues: CASSLGASSGNTIYF. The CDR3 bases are TGCGCCAGCAGCCTTGGGGCCAGCTCTGGAAACACCATATATTTT.

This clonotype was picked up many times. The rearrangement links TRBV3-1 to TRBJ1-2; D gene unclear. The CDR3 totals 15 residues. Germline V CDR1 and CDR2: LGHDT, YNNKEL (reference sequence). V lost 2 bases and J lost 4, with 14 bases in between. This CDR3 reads CASSQLSQSLYGYTF. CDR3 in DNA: TGTGCCAGCAGCCAACTGTCGCAGTCTCTCTATGGCTACACCTTC.

This CDR3 reads CASSPTGTSDYEQYF. CDR3 DNA sequence: TGTGCCAGCAGCCCGACCGGGACTAGCGATTACGAGCAGTACTTC. This chain connects TRBV12-3 or TRBV12-4 to TRBJ2-7; 10 bases match TRBD2. This CDR3 is built from 15 residues. Trimming at V came to 6 bases and at J to 4 bases, leaving 9 bases not matched to a gene.

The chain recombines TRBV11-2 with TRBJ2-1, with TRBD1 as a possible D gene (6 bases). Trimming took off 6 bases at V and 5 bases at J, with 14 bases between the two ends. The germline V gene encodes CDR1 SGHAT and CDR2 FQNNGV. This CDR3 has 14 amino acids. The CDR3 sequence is CASRYREWDNEQFF. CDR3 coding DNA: TGTGCCAGCAGATACAGGGAGTGGGACAATGAGCAGTTCTTC.

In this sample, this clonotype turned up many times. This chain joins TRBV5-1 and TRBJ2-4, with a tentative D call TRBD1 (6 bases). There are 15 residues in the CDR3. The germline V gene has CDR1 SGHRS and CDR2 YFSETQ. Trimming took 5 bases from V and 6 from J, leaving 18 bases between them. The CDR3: CASRPIEGDPNIQYF. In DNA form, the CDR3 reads TGCGCCAGCAGGCCCATTGAGGGGGACCCAAACATTCAGTACTTC.

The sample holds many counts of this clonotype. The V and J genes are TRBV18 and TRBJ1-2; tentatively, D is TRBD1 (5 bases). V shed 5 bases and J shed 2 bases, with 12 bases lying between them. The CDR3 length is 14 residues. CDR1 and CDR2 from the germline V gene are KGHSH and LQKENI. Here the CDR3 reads CASSGGIGNYGYTF. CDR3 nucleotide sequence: TGTGCCAGCTCAGGGGGGATCGGGAACTATGGCTACACCTTC.

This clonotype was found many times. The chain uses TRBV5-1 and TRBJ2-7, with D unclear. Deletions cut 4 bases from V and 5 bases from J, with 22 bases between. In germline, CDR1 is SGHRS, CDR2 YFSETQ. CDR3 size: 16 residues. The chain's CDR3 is CASSRVVTDLSNEQYF. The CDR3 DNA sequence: TGCGCCAGCAGCCGCGTAGTTACGGATCTGAGCAACGAGCAGTACTTC.

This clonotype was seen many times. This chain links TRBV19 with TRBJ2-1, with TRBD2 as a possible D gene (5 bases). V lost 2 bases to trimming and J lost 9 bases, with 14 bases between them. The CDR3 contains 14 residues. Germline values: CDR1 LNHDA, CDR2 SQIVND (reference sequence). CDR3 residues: CASSIINGGGEQFF. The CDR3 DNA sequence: TGTGCCAGTAGTATAATCAACGGAGGTGGTGAGCAGTTCTTC.

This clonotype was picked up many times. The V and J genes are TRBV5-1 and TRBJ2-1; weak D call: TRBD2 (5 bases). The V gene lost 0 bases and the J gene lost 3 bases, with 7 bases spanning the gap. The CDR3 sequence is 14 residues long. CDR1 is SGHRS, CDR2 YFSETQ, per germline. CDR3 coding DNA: TGCGCCAGCAGCTTGGAGACTAACTACAATGAGCAGTTCTTC. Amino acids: CASSLETNYNEQFF.